This T cell receptor beta chain originates from a study of cytomegalovirus exposure and HLA in healthy donors. PCR was performed using 60 Vbeta and 13 Jbeta primers. The table came from immunoSEQ multiplex PCR; TCRdb's copy has only in-frame clones and leaves some out. There are some 200,000 clones in the sample; around three quarters occur only once, and approximately 2.4% lies in the top ten. Germline-derived CDR1 and CDR2 are MNHNY and SVGAGI (reference sequence). V was pared by 2 bases and J by 7 bases, with 9 bases between. The CDR3 contains 13 residues. The receptor's source is a woman between 45 and 60 years old in good health and CMV-seronegative. The V call is TRBV6-6, the J call TRBJ1-5; D ambiguous. Sequences were obtained from PBMCs. The CDR3: CASSYDPGQPQHF. CDR3 nucleotide sequence: TGTGCCAGCAGTTACGACCCCGGGCAGCCCCAGCATTTT.